This T cell receptor beta chain was captured by sequencing in a study of control samples from healthy donors and cancer patients. Per the germline V gene, CDR1 is SGHTS and CDR2 is YDEGEE. Between the trimmed V and J ends, which lost 5 bases and 2 bases, there was a span of 14 bases. The CDR3 totals 15 residues. Assay used: immunoSEQ multiplex PCR; TCRdb lists only in-frame clones, some missing. The table has some 250,000 clones, roughly 82% seen once. This sequence originates from a woman aged 55-69 years with lung cancer. Input material: PBMCs. The rearrangement joins TRBV5-8 to TRBJ1-3; TRBD1 is a possible D gene (5 bases). CDR3 in DNA: TGTGCCAGCAGAAGGGGTCCTTCCACTGGAAACACCATATATTTT. Residues: CASRRGPSTGNTIYF.